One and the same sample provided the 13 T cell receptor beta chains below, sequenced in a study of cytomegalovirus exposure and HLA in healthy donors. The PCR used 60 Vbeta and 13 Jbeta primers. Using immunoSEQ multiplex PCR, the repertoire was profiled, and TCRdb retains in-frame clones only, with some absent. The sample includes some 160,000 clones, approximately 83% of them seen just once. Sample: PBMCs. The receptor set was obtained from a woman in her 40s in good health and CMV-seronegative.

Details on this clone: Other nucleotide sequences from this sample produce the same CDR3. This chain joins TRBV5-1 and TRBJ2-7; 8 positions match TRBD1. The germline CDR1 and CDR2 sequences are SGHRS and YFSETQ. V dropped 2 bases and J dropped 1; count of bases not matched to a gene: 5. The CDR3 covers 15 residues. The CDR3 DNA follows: TGCGCCAGCAGCTTAGGTGGGACAGGTTCCTACGAGCAGTACTTC. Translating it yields CASSLGGTGSYEQYF.

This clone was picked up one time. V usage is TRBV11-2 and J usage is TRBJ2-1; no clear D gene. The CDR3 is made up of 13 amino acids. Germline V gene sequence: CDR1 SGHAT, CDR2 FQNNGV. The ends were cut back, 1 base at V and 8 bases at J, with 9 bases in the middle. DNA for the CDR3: TGTGCCAGCAGCTTAGCCCTAAGTTATGAGCAGTTCTTC. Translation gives CASSLALSYEQFF. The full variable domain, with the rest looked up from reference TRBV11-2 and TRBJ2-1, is EAGVAQSPRYKIIEKRQSVAFWCNPISGHATLYWYQQILGQGPKLLIQFQNNGVVDDSQLPKDRFSAERLKGVDSTLKIQPAKLEDSAVYLCASSLALSYEQFFGPGTRLTVL.

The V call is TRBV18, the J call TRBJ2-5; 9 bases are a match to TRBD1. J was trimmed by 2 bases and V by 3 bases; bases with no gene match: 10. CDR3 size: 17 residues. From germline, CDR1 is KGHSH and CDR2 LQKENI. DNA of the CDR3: TGTGCCAGCTCACCCAGTAGTCCGGACAGGGGACAAGAGACCCAGTACTTC. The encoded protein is CASSPSSPDRGQETQYF.

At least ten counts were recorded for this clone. The CDR3 DNA reads TGTGCCGGCGCAGGGACAGACAATTCACCCCTCCACTTT. Its translation: CAGAGTDNSPLHF. The gene calls are TRBV6-1 and TRBJ1-6; 7 bases match TRBD1. CDR1 and CDR2 (germline): MNHNS, SASEGT. V lost 11 bases to trimming and J lost 7 bases; unmatched junction nucleotides: 8. This CDR3 contains 13 residues.

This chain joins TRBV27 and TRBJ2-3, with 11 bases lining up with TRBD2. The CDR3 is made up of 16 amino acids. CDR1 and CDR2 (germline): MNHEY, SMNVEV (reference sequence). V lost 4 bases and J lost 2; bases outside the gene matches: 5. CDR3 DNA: TGTGCCAGCAGTTCGATAGCGGGGGGGCCCACAGATACGCAGTATTTT. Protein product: CASSSIAGGPTDTQYF.

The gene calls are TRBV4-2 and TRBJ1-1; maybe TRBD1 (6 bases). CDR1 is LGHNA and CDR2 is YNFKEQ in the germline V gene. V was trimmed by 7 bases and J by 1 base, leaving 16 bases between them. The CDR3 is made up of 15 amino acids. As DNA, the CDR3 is TGTGCCAGCACCCTATACATAGGGGGGAACACTGAAGCTTTCTTT. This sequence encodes CASTLYIGGNTEAFF.

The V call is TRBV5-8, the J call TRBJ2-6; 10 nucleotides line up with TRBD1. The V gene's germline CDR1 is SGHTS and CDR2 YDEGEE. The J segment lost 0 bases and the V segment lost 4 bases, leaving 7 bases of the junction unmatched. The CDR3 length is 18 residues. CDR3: CASSHRQGARSGANVLTF. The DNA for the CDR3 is TGTGCCAGCAGCCACCGACAGGGGGCTCGCTCTGGGGCCAACGTCCTGACTTTC. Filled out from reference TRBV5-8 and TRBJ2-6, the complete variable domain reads EAGVTQSPTHLIKTRGQQATLRCSPISGHTSVYWYQQALGLGLQFLLWYDEGEERNRGNFPPRFSGRQFPNYSSELNVNALELEDSALYLCASSHRQGARSGANVLTFGAGSRLTVL.

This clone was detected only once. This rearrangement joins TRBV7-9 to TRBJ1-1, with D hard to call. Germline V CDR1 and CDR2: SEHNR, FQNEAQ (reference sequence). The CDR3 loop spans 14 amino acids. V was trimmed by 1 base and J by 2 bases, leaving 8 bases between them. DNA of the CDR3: TGTGCCAGCAGCTTAGGTCTCCCCAACACTGAAGCTTTCTTT. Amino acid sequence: CASSLGLPNTEAFF.

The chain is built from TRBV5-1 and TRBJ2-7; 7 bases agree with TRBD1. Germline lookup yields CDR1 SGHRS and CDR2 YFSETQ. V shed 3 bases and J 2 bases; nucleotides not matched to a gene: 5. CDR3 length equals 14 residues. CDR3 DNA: TGCGCCAGCAGCTACGACAGGGTTCCCTACGAGCAGTACTTC. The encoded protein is CASSYDRVPYEQYF.

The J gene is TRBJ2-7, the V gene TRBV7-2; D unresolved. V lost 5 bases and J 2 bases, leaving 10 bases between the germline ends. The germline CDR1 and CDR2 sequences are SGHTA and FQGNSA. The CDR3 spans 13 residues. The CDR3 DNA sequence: TGTGCCAGCAGCCCGTACCAGGCCTACGAGCAGTACTTC. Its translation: CASSPYQAYEQYF.

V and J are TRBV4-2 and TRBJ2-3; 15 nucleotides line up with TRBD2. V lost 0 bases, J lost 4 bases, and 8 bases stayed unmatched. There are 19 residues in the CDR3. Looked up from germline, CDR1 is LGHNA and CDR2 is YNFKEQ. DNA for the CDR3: TGTGCCAGCAGCCAAGAAGGACTAGCGGGAGGGCCGAGGGCAGATACGCAGTATTTT. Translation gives CASSQEGLAGGPRADTQYF.

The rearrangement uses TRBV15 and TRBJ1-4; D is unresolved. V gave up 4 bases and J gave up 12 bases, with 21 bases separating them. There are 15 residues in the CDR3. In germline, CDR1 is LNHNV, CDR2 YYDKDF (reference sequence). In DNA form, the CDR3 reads TGTGCCACCAGCAAGAGAGGGCAGCTGACGAACCAACTGTTTTTT. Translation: CATSKRGQLTNQLFF.

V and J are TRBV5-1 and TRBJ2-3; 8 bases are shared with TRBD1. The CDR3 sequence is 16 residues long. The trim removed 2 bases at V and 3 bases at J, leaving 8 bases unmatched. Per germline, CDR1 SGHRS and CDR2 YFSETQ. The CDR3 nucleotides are TGCGCCAGCAGCTTCCGAGGACAGGGTTTAACAGATACGCAGTATTTT. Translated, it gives CASSFRGQGLTDTQYF.